This T cell receptor beta chain emerged from a study of blood T cell repertoires in COVID-19. The table came from immunoSEQ multiplex PCR; TCRdb's copy has only in-frame clones and leaves some out. The sample lists 180,000 or so clones, approximately 80% occurring once. The J segment lost 6 bases and the V segment lost 6 bases, leaving 6 bases of the junction unmatched. The CDR3 runs to 14 residues. CDR1 is SNHLY and CDR2 is FYNNEI in the germline V gene. This rearrangement joins TRBV2 to TRBJ1-5; 9 bases fit TRBD1. The sample comprised PBMCs or T cells enriched from blood (not recorded which). This sequence originates from a man aged 50 to 60 who had recovered from COVID-19. CDR3 sequence (DNA): TGTGCCAGCAGCTACGGGACAGGGAGTCAGCCCCAGCATTTT. Protein sequence: CASSYGTGSQPQHF. The entire variable domain, with the rest obtained from reference TRBV2 and TRBJ1-5, is as follows: EPEVTQTPSHQVTQMGQEVILRCVPISNHLYFYWYRQILGQKVEFLVSFYNNEISEKSEIFDDQFSVERPDGSNFTLKIRSTKLEDSAMYFCASSYGTGSQPQHFGDGTRLSIL.